Below, 28 T cell receptor beta chains from the same sample are listed, as sequenced in a study of cytomegalovirus exposure and HLA in healthy donors. The PCR ran on 60 Vbeta and 13 Jbeta primers. Some clones are missing from TCRdb's copy, which holds only in-frame ones; the method was immunoSEQ multiplex PCR. This sample has fewer than 200,000 clones, with approximately 90% found just once. The sample consisted of PBMCs. Receptors were obtained from a boy between 2 and 10 years old in good health and CMV-seronegative.

This clone was observed a single time. The chain couples TRBV5-1 to TRBJ2-5; TRBD2 aligns across 7 bases. The CDR3 is 15 amino acids. The germline gives CDR1 SGHRS, CDR2 YFSETQ. Trimming took 4 bases from V and 5 from J; bases not matched to a gene: 11. In nucleotides, the CDR3 is TGCGCCAGCAGCCCGGCCAGGACTAGTGGGGAGACCCAGTACTTC. The encoded protein is CASSPARTSGETQYF.

This chain uses TRBV30 with TRBJ2-1; 12 nucleotides align to TRBD2. The J segment lost 5 bases and the V segment lost 1 base, leaving 3 bases of the junction unmatched. The CDR3 has 15 amino acids. Germline CDR1 and CDR2: GTSNPN and SVGIG (reference sequence). The CDR3 sequence: CAWSARLAGDNEQFF. The CDR3 DNA reads as TGTGCCTGGAGTGCAAGACTAGCGGGGGACAATGAGCAGTTCTTC.

A word on this clone: Distinct nucleotide sequences in the sample also encode this CDR3. The chain couples TRBV5-6 to TRBJ2-1, with D maybe TRBD2 (6 bases). Germline V lookup: CDR1 SGHDT, CDR2 YYEEEE. The CDR3 loop spans 13 amino acids. The V end was cut by 0 bases, the J end by 7 bases, with 8 bases between. Here the CDR3 reads CASSLAAGNEQFF. CDR3 DNA sequence: TGTGCCAGCAGCTTGGCCGCGGGGAATGAGCAGTTCTTC.

V is TRBV4-2 and J is TRBJ1-5, with a weak D call TRBD1 (6 bases). Germline V gene data show CDR1 as LGHNA and CDR2 as YNFKEQ. The V and J ends lost 6 bases and 0 bases respectively, with 15 bases between them. This CDR3 is 16 amino acids long. CDR3 DNA sequence: TGTGCCAGCAGACGACAGGCACCTTATAGCAATCAGCCCCAGCATTTT. Protein sequence: CASRRQAPYSNQPQHF.

This clone has just a few counts. The DNA of the CDR3 is TGTGCCAGCAGTTTAATTGGCACGGGGTACACCGGGGAGCTGTTTTTT. Residues: CASSLIGTGYTGELFF. This rearrangement joins TRBV28 to TRBJ2-2, with D perhaps TRBD2 (5 bases). Germline lookup yields CDR1 MDHEN and CDR2 SYDVKM. The CDR3 totals 16 residues. V gave up 2 bases and J gave up 3 bases, with 13 bases separating them.

The gene calls are TRBV29-1 and TRBJ1-5, with D perhaps TRBD1 (5 bases). This CDR3 region has 12 residues. Germline CDR1 SQVTM, CDR2 ANQGSEA. The CDR3 here is CTPGRDRQPQHF. In nucleotides, the CDR3 is TGCACCCCCGGCAGGGATCGTCAGCCCCAGCATTTT.

This clone was detected a few times. The chain employs TRBV15 and TRBJ2-6; 7 bases are a match to TRBD1. Per germline, CDR1 LNHNV and CDR2 YYDKDF (reference sequence). V was pared by 5 bases and J by 2 bases, with 6 bases of the junction left unmatched. The CDR3 has 16 residues. The CDR3 spells CATSGDRETGANVLTF. CDR3 nucleotides: TGTGCCACCAGCGGGGACAGAGAGACTGGGGCCAACGTCCTGACTTTC.

This chain connects TRBV9 to TRBJ2-2, with 8 nucleotides matching TRBD2. Germline V gene sequence: CDR1 SGDLS, CDR2 YYNGEE. The CDR3 runs to 15 residues. J lost 2 bases, V lost 5 bases, and 5 bases had no gene match. In DNA, the CDR3 is TGTGCCAGCAGTCGGCGGGGGGATAACACCGGGGAGCTGTTTTTT. Translated: CASSRRGDNTGELFF.

This clone was counted once. The rearrangement links TRBV29-1 to TRBJ2-3; 10 bases align to TRBD2. Germline CDR1 reads SQVTM; CDR2 reads ANQGSEA. The CDR3 totals 13 residues. Trimming took 8 bases from V and 3 from J; bases not matched to a gene: 5. In DNA form, the CDR3 reads TGCAGCCTCAGCGGGAGGGCGACAGATACGCAGTATTTT. Its translation: CSLSGRATDTQYF.

The count of this clone is one. The J gene is TRBJ2-7, the V gene TRBV15; 7 bases align to TRBD2. Looked up from germline, CDR1 is LNHNV and CDR2 is YYDKDF (reference sequence). V shed 5 bases and J 3 bases; nucleotides not matched to a gene: 16. This CDR3 has 17 residues. CDR3 DNA: TGTGCCACCAGCTCCCTTTCCCGAGCGGGAACATACTACGAGCAGTACTTC. Protein sequence: CATSSLSRAGTYYEQYF.

The chain carries TRBV5-4 and TRBJ2-3; TRBD2 matches 8 bases. Germline values: CDR1 SGHNT, CDR2 YYREEE (reference sequence). V lost 4 bases and J lost 5; bases outside the gene matches: 15. The CDR3 sequence is 17 residues long. CDR3 residues: CASSPDRAGRGGDTQYF. Here the CDR3 DNA reads TGTGCCAGCAGCCCTGACAGAGCGGGACGGGGGGGAGATACGCAGTATTTT.

The rearrangement joins TRBV11-2 to TRBJ2-7; D unclear. V was pared by 4 bases and J by 4 bases, with 11 bases between. Per germline, CDR1 SGHAT and CDR2 FQNNGV. This CDR3 is 13 amino acids long. The CDR3 DNA is TGTGCCAGCAGCTCGAGGAGCTGGTACGAGCAGTACTTC. This codes for CASSSRSWYEQYF.

The chain uses TRBV18 and TRBJ2-1, with D uncertain. This CDR3 region has 14 residues. The germline V gene encodes CDR1 KGHSH and CDR2 LQKENI. V shed 5 bases and J shed 10 bases, with 18 bases lying between them. CDR3 amino acids: CASSNPPMSYEQFF. CDR3 coding DNA: TGTGCCAGCTCAAATCCCCCTATGTCATACGAGCAGTTCTTC.

The chain recombines TRBV9 with TRBJ1-5; D remains ambiguous. The V gene's germline CDR1 is SGDLS and CDR2 YYNGEE. V lost 3 bases and J lost 0, with 7 bases in between. The CDR3 length is 14 residues. CDR3 loop: CASSETGSNQPQHF. In DNA, the CDR3 is TGTGCCAGCAGCGAGACGGGTAGCAATCAGCCCCAGCATTTT.

The gene calls are TRBV28 and TRBJ1-2; D is possibly TRBD1 (6 bases). CDR1 MDHEN and CDR2 SYDVKM come from the germline V gene. V was clipped by 8 bases and J by 8 bases, with 12 bases between them. The CDR3 covers 11 residues. The CDR3 sequence is CASLTGDGYTF. The CDR3 region has the DNA TGTGCCAGCCTGACAGGCGACGGCTACACCTTC.

The chain recombines TRBV7-9 with TRBJ1-2; TRBD1 matches at 7 bases. The CDR3 covers 14 residues. Germline assignment: CDR1 SEHNR and CDR2 FQNEAQ (reference sequence). V dropped 4 bases and J dropped 1; count of bases not matched to a gene: 3. The CDR3: CASSSGQYNYGYTF. CDR3 bases: TGTGCCAGCAGCTCGGGACAGTATAACTATGGCTACACCTTC.

The chain links TRBV5-4 to TRBJ2-3; D may be TRBD2 (6 bases). This CDR3 contains 17 residues. The germline V and J ends were trimmed by 4 bases and 5 bases, with 23 bases remaining between them. Germline V CDR1 and CDR2: SGHNT, YYREEE (reference sequence). For the CDR3, the DNA is TGTGCCAGCAGCCAGCCCACCGGGACTGGTGGGGGAGATACGCAGTATTTT. Its protein product is CASSQPTGTGGGDTQYF.

The rearrangement joins TRBV10-1 to TRBJ2-7; 8 nucleotides align to TRBD2. Trimming cost V 6 bases and J 2 bases; bases outside gene matches: 9. This CDR3 is 15 amino acids long. Germline V gene data show CDR1 as WNHNN and CDR2 as SYGVQD (reference sequence). CDR3 sequence (DNA): TGCGCCAGCAGCGCTATAGCGGGGACCACCTACGAGCAGTACTTC. Protein product: CASSAIAGTTYEQYF.

The V gene is TRBV27, the J gene TRBJ2-2; D not certain. Trimming shortened V by 4 bases and J by 4 bases, and 7 bases separated the two germline ends. Germline V gene data show CDR1 as MNHEY and CDR2 as SMNVEV (reference sequence). The CDR3 runs 13 residues. As DNA, the CDR3 is TGTGCCAGCAGTTACGGTGCCACCGGGGAGCTGTTTTTT. This codes for CASSYGATGELFF.

This chain uses TRBV21-1 with TRBJ2-1; TRBD2 is taken as the D call from the table, unchecked against the DNA. TRBV21-1 corresponds to a pseudogene. This CDR3 is built from 16 residues. CDR3 nucleotide sequence: TGTGCCAGCAGCAACCGGGACTCTACAATTGGGCGTGAGCAGTTCTTC. Protein: CASSNRDSTIGREQFF.

The CDR3 DNA is TGTGCCTGGAGGGGGGGGCCAGATACGCAGTATTTT. It translates to CAWRGGPDTQYF. The chain employs TRBV30 and TRBJ2-3, with D maybe TRBD2 (7 bases). V lost 3 bases and J lost 4, with 8 bases in between. This CDR3 has 12 amino acids. CDR1 is GTSNPN, CDR2 SVGIG, per germline (reference sequence). The full variable domain, in which reference TRBV30 and TRBJ2-3 provide the parts outside the CDR3, is SQTIHQWPATLVQPVGSPLSLECTVEGTSNPNLYWYRQAAGRGLQLLFYSVGIGQISSEVPQNLSASRPQDRQFILSSKKLLLSDSGFYLCAWRGGPDTQYFGPGTRLTVL.

This CDR3 is CASSPSQFQPQHF. The CDR3 DNA is TGTGCCAGCTCACCTTCCCAATTTCAGCCCCAGCATTTT. V usage is TRBV18 and J usage is TRBJ1-5, with unresolved D. The germline CDR1 and CDR2 sequences are KGHSH and LQKENI. The CDR3 length is 13 residues. The V end was cut by 3 bases, the J end by 6 bases, with 9 bases between.

The chain carries TRBV5-1 and TRBJ1-1; D is undetermined. The CDR3 extends over 14 amino acids. Germline CDR1 is SGHRS and CDR2 is YFSETQ. With 4 bases removed from V and 1 base from J, the gap between germline ends came to 11 bases. The CDR3 nucleotides are TGCGCCAGCAGCCCCAGGAATACGAACACTGAAGCTTTCTTT. Translating gives CASSPRNTNTEAFF.

The chain carries TRBV11-2 and TRBJ1-4, with D unresolved. V lost 1 base and J lost 4, with 10 bases in between. CDR1 and CDR2 from the germline V gene are SGHAT and FQNNGV. The CDR3 length is 15 residues. The CDR3 sequence: CASSLGSRFNEKLFF. The CDR3 DNA is TGTGCCAGCAGCTTAGGGTCCAGGTTTAATGAAAAACTGTTTTTT.

The rearrangement uses TRBV10-1 and TRBJ2-2; TRBD1 is a possible D gene (5 bases). Trimming removed 6 bases at V and 1 base at J, with 12 bases between. Germline V CDR1 and CDR2: WNHNN, SYGVQD (reference sequence). The CDR3 is made up of 15 amino acids. This CDR3 reads CASSPGDRNTGELFF. The CDR3 nucleotides read TGCGCCAGCAGCCCCGGTGACAGGAACACCGGGGAGCTGTTTTTT.

V gene TRBV15 combines with J gene TRBJ2-5; tentative D call: TRBD2 (5 bases). This CDR3 is 16 amino acids long. Germline V lookup: CDR1 LNHNV, CDR2 YYDKDF (reference sequence). Between the trimmed V and J ends, which lost 0 bases and 2 bases, there was a span of 13 bases. The CDR3 DNA is TGTGCCACCAGCAGAGATTGGCGGGCGCGGCAAGAGACCCAGTACTTC. Amino acids: CATSRDWRARQETQYF.

The chain recombines TRBV4-1 with TRBJ1-2; no firm D call. The V gene's germline CDR1 is MGHRA and CDR2 YSYEKL. The CDR3 has 16 amino acids. V was shortened by 1 base and J by 5 bases, with 17 bases between the two germline ends. The CDR3 sequence is CASSQVRRTAGYGYTF. CDR3 nucleotide sequence: TGCGCCAGCAGCCAAGTTCGGAGGACCGCTGGGTATGGCTACACCTTC.

This clone was detected once. This sequence joins TRBV27 and TRBJ2-5; no clear D gene. This CDR3 is built from 15 residues. Germline-derived CDR1 and CDR2 are MNHEY and SMNVEV (reference sequence). Trimming cost V 5 bases and J 0 bases, with 13 bases left between them. The CDR3 here is CASSARGDNQETQYF. In nucleotides, the CDR3 is TGTGCCAGCAGTGCCCGAGGTGATAACCAAGAGACCCAGTACTTC.